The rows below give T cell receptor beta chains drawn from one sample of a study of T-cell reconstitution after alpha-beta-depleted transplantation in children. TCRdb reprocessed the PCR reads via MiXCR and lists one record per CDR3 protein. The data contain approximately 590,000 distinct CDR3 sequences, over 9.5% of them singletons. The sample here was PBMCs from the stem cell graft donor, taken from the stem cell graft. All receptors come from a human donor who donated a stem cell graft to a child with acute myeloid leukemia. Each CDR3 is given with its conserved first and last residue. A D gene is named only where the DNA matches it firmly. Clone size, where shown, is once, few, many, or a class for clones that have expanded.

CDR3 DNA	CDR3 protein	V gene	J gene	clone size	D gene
TGCGCCAGCAGCCAAGATCGCCGGGGACGGAGCGAGCAGTACTTC	CASSQDRRGRSEQYF	TRBV4-3	TRBJ2-7	NA	NA
TGCAGTGCTTCGACCGGGACAACATCCTACAATGAGCAGTTCTTC	CSASTGTTSYNEQFF	TRBV20-1	TRBJ2-1	NA	NA
TGTGCCAGCATGGCCGGGACAGGGAAAGCTTTCTTT	CASMAGTGKAFF	TRBV12-3/TRBV12-4	TRBJ1-1	many	TRBD1
TGTGCCAGCAGTTTAAGGACAGGGAGCTCCTACGAGCAGTACTTC	CASSLRTGSSYEQYF	TRBV28	TRBJ2-7	few	TRBD1
TGTGCCAGCAATCCTAGCGGGAGGGTGGACATTCAGTACTTC	CASNPSGRVDIQYF	TRBV12-3/TRBV12-4	TRBJ2-4	NA	TRBD2
TGTGCCAGCAGCGTAGTAGCGGGTTCACCAGATACGCAGTATTTT	CASSVVAGSPDTQYF	TRBV9	TRBJ2-3	few	TRBD2
TGCGCCAGCAGCCAAGTCGGGTCCCATGGCTACACCTTC	CASSQVGSHGYTF	TRBV4-3	TRBJ1-2	few	NA
TGTGCCAGCAGTACCTTCTGGCGGGCAAAAGGCACAGATACGCAGTATTTT	CASSTFWRAKGTDTQYF	TRBV12-3/TRBV12-4	TRBJ2-3	few	NA
TGCAGTGCTGAGGACAGGACTAGCAATCAGCCCCAGCATTTT	CSAEDRTSNQPQHF	TRBV20-1	TRBJ1-5	NA	TRBD1
TGTGCCAGCAGCCCGGGGGACAGGGGGTACCAAGAGACCCAGTACTTC	CASSPGDRGYQETQYF	TRBV5-5	TRBJ2-5	many	TRBD1
TGCGCCAGCAGCCAAGACTGGGGTTCACCCCTCCACTTT	CASSQDWGSPLHF	TRBV4-3	TRBJ1-6	NA	NA
TGTGCCACCAGTGATTTAGGGACCTCCTTCTACAATGAGCAGTTCTTC	CATSDLGTSFYNEQFF	TRBV24-1	TRBJ2-1	NA	NA
TGCAGTGCTAGAGAGACCCACTACGAGCAGTACTTC	CSARETHYEQYF	TRBV20-1	TRBJ2-7	NA	NA
TGCAGTGCTCACCGCTCGGCCGGCACGGATTCACCCCTCCACTTT	CSAHRSAGTDSPLHF	TRBV20-1	TRBJ1-6	NA	NA
TGTGCCAGCAGCTCTCACCGGGCGGTAGCCAAAAACATTCAGTACTTC	CASSSHRAVAKNIQYF	TRBV7-9	TRBJ2-4	NA	NA
TGTGCCAGCAGCTTAACGGGGGGAGGCTCGGGGACTGAAGCTTTCTTT	CASSLTGGGSGTEAFF	TRBV7-3	TRBJ1-1	few	NA
TGTGCCATCGGAGCGGGCCTCCCCTTCTCCTACGAGCAGTACTTC	CAIGAGLPFSYEQYF	TRBV10-3	TRBJ2-7	few	NA
TGCAGTGCTAGAGATCTTGGGCAGAACTATGGCTACACCTTC	CSARDLGQNYGYTF	TRBV20-1	TRBJ1-2	many	NA
TGTGCCAGCAGTCCCGGATCCCAGAGCTCCTACGAGCAGTACTTC	CASSPGSQSSYEQYF	TRBV28	TRBJ2-7	NA	NA
TGCGCCAGCAGCGCCGGGGCCGGGGCGGATACGCAGTATTTT	CASSAGAGADTQYF	TRBV5-1	TRBJ2-3	few	NA
TGCAGTGCTAGAGATTCAAGACAGGGGAACACCGGGGAGCTGTTTTTT	CSARDSRQGNTGELFF	TRBV20-1	TRBJ2-2	many	TRBD1
TGCAGTCCCACCCATCAGACTAGCGGGAGATCCTACGAGCAGTACTTC	CSPTHQTSGRSYEQYF	TRBV20-1	TRBJ2-7	few	TRBD2
TGCAGCGTGACAGGGTTCAACTACGAGCAGTACTTC	CSVTGFNYEQYF	TRBV29-1	TRBJ2-7	NA	TRBD1
TGCAGCGTCGCAGGGTGTCTGTTTTTT	CSVAGCLFF	TRBV29-1	TRBJ1-4	NA	NA
TGTGCCAGCAGCCGGAACCGGGACAGTAATGATCTTGGAGCTTTCTTT	CASSRNRDSNDLGAFF	TRBV4-2	TRBJ1-1	few	TRBD1
TGTGCCACCAGCAGAGTGAATGAGCAGTTCTTC	CATSRVNEQFF	TRBV15	TRBJ2-1	NA	NA
TGCGCCAGCAGCCCGACGGGGGTGTACAATTCACCCCTCCACTTT	CASSPTGVYNSPLHF	TRBV4-1	TRBJ1-6	NA	NA
TGTGCCAGCACCCAGGACAGGGGAATCACTGAAGCTTTCTTT	CASTQDRGITEAFF	TRBV6-1	TRBJ1-1	few	TRBD1
TGCAGCGTAAAAGGGCTATTCTACAATGAGCAGTTCTTC	CSVKGLFYNEQFF	TRBV29-1	TRBJ2-1	many	NA
TGTGCCACCAGCAGAGTGTCGGGGATCACCAATGAGCAGTTCTTC	CATSRVSGITNEQFF	TRBV15	TRBJ2-1	NA	NA
TGTGCCAGTAGGCCAACAGGGGAGCTCAATCAGCCCCAGCATTTT	CASRPTGELNQPQHF	TRBV19	TRBJ1-5	once	TRBD1
TGTGCCAGCAGCTTAGAAGGGACTAGGGGTGCCTACGAGCAGTACTTC	CASSLEGTRGAYEQYF	TRBV7-2	TRBJ2-7	NA	TRBD2
TGCAGTGCTAGAAGACCTCTAGCGGGAATGGTGGAGCAGTACTTC	CSARRPLAGMVEQYF	TRBV20-1	TRBJ2-7	few	TRBD2
TGTGCCAGCAGCTCGGACAGTCAATTTACGAGGGAGCAGTACTTC	CASSSDSQFTREQYF	TRBV7-2	TRBJ2-7	NA	NA
TGTGCCTGGAGAATCGGGGCAACTAATGAAAAACTGTTTTTT	CAWRIGATNEKLFF	TRBV30	TRBJ1-4	NA	NA
TGTGCCAGCAGCGTAGGGGCCCGACCTGACCAAGAGACCCAGTACTTC	CASSVGARPDQETQYF	TRBV9	TRBJ2-5	NA	NA
TGTGCCAGCAGAAAACAGGGAAGTTCACCCCTCCACTTT	CASRKQGSSPLHF	TRBV11-1	TRBJ1-6	NA	NA
TGTGCCAGCAGCTTAGATCCGACTGGAACCTACGAGCAGTACTTC	CASSLDPTGTYEQYF	TRBV7-2	TRBJ2-7	many	NA
TGCAGCGTTGCGCCTGAGCAGTTCTTC	CSVAPEQFF	TRBV29-1	TRBJ2-1	few	NA
TGCAGCGTTGGGGGTTACTACGAGCAGTACTTC	CSVGGYYEQYF	TRBV29-1	TRBJ2-7	NA	NA
TGCAGAGCAGAAGTAGCGGGGCTCAATGAGCAGTTCTTC	CRAEVAGLNEQFF	TRBV29-1	TRBJ2-1	few	TRBD2
TGTGCCAGCAGCCAATTGGGTCTAGCGGGAGAGTTCTCCTACGAGCAGTACTTC	CASSQLGLAGEFSYEQYF	TRBV3-1	TRBJ2-7	few	TRBD2
TGTGCCAGCAGTTTAACAGCGGACGGTCTCCTCGAGCAGTACTTC	CASSLTADGLLEQYF	TRBV27	TRBJ2-7	many	NA
TGTGCCAGCAGCGACTCCACCGGGACAGCCGGCTACACCTTC	CASSDSTGTAGYTF	TRBV7-3	TRBJ1-2	NA	TRBD1
TGTGCCAGCGGGAGAATAGGGGGACCCAATGAGCAGTTCTTC	CASGRIGGPNEQFF	TRBV27	TRBJ2-1	NA	NA
TGTGCCAGCAGTCCGGGGGCGGGCACTGAAGCTTTCTTT	CASSPGAGTEAFF	TRBV6-1	TRBJ1-1	many	NA
TGCGCCAGCAGCCCCGGGTTCTCTGGGGCCAACGTCCTGACTTTC	CASSPGFSGANVLTF	TRBV4-3	TRBJ2-6	many	NA
TGCAGTGTTCTAGCGGGAGTAAACACCGGGGAGCTGTTTTTT	CSVLAGVNTGELFF	TRBV20-1	TRBJ2-2	few	TRBD2